Given below is one TCR beta chain in context. Method: immunoSEQ multiplex PCR; TCRdb's copy keeps in-frame clones and lacks some. The data contain 65,000 to 95,000 clones, about 86% of them seen just once; the ten biggest clones take up roughly 4.5%. The CDR3 consists of 15 residues. V was shortened by 2 bases and J by 0 bases, with 10 bases between the two germline ends. Looked up from germline, CDR1 is SEHNR and CDR2 is FQNEAQ (reference sequence). The data stem from a study of technical replicates of blood from a handful of donors. The chain uses TRBV7-9 and TRBJ1-1; a possible D gene is TRBD1 (5 bases). The clonotype originates from a human donor in good health. Some clones in this sample may be carry-over from other donors' samples. Sample: PBMCs. The CDR3, as DNA: TGTGCCAGCAGCTTACTGGGGGGAATGAACACTGAAGCTTTCTTT. Translated, it gives CASSLLGGMNTEAFF.